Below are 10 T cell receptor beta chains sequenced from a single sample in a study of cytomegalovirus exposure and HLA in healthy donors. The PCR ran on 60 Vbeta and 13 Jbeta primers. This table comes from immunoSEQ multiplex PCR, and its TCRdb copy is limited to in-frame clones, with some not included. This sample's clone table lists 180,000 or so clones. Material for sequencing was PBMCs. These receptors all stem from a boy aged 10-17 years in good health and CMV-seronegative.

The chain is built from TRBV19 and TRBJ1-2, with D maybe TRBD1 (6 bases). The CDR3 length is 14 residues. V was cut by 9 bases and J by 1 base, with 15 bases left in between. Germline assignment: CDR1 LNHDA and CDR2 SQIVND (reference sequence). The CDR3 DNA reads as TGTGCCAGCGCGGGGGGGGGCGTTAACTATGGCTACACCTTC. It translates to CASAGGGVNYGYTF. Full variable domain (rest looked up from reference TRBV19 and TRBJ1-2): DGGITQSPKYLFRKEGQNVTLSCEQNLNHDAMYWYRQDPGQGLRLIYYSQIVNDFQKGDIAEGYSVSREKKESFPLTVTSAQKNPTAFYLCASAGGGVNYGYTFGSGTRLTVV.

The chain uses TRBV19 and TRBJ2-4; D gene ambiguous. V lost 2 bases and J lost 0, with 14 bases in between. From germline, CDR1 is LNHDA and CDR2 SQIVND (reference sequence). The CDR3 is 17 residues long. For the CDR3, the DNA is TGTGCCAGTAGTATAAACGGCGTCAGACTAGCCAAAAACATTCAGTACTTC. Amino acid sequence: CASSINGVRLAKNIQYF.

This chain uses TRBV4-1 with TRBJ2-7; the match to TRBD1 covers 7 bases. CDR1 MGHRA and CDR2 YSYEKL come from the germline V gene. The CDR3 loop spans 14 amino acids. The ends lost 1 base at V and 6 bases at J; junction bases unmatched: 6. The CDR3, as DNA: TGCGCCAGCAGCCAAGTACAGGGGTCGGGCGAGCAGTACTTC. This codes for CASSQVQGSGEQYF.

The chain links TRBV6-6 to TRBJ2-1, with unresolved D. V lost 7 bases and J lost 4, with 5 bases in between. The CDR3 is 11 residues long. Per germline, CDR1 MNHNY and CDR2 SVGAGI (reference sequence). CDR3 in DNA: TGTGCCAGCATCCAGTACAATGAGCAGTTCTTC. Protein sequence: CASIQYNEQFF.

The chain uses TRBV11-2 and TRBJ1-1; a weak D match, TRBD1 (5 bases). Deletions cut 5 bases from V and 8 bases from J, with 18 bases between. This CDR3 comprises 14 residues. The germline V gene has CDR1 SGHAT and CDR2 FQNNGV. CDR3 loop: CASSHPPRALEAFF. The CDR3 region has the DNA TGTGCCAGCAGCCATCCTCCCAGGGCCCTGGAAGCTTTCTTT.

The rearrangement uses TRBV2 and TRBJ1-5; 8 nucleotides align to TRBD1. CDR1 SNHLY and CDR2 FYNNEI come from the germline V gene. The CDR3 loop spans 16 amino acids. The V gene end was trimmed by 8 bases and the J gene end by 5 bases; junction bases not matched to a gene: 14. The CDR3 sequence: CASRYGRTGLDQPQHF. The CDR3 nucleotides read TGTGCCAGCCGATATGGGCGGACAGGGTTGGATCAGCCCCAGCATTTT.

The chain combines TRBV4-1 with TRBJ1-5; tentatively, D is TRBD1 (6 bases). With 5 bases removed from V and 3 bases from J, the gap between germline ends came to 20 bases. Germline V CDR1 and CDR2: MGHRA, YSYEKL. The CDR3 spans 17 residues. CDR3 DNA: TGCGCCAGCAGCGGGCGCCGGGTGGGGGCAAACAATCAGCCCCAGCATTTT. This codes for CASSGRRVGANNQPQHF.

This CDR3 is CAWLRLEQGSEQFF. CDR3 DNA sequence: TGTGCCTGGCTTAGACTGGAACAAGGTAGTGAGCAGTTCTTC. This chain joins TRBV30 and TRBJ2-1; D gene uncertain. Per the germline V gene, CDR1 is GTSNPN and CDR2 is SVGIG (reference sequence). This CDR3 has 14 residues. Trimming took off 5 bases at V and 9 bases at J, with 20 bases between the two ends.

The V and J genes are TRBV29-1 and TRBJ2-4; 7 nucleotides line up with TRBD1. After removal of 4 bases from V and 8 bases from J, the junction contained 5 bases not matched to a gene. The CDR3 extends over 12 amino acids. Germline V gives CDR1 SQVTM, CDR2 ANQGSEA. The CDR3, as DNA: TGCAGCGTTGCGGGACAGAAGGACATTCAGTACTTC. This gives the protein CSVAGQKDIQYF.

CDR3 sequence (DNA): TGTGCCAGCAGCTCCCAGGGCAACCCGATCTACAATGAGCAGTTCTTC. Translation: CASSSQGNPIYNEQFF. The chain combines TRBV11-2 with TRBJ2-1, with a tentative D call TRBD1 (5 bases). The CDR3 totals 16 residues. Germline assignment: CDR1 SGHAT and CDR2 FQNNGV. V dropped 4 bases and J dropped 3 bases, with 16 bases sitting between them.